What follows are 28 T cell receptor beta chains derived from one specimen sequenced in a study of PD-1 and CTLA-4 blockade in melanoma. Produced via immunoSEQ multiplex PCR; TCRdb's table is partial and in-frame only. The sample lists under 13,000 clones, roughly four fifths occurring once. Sequences were derived from CD8+ T cells from peripheral blood, sampled from a patient given anti-PD-1 treatment. The receptors were sampled from a human donor with melanoma.

The rearrangement uses TRBV19 and TRBJ2-7; D gene uncertain. This CDR3 is 14 amino acids long. The germline V gene encodes CDR1 LNHDA and CDR2 SQIVND (reference sequence). V was trimmed by 2 bases and J by 1 base, leaving 9 bases between them. The CDR3 DNA reads as TGTGCCAGTAGTATATACAGCGATTCCTACGAGCAGTACTTC. Its protein product is CASSIYSDSYEQYF.

This clone is termed medium-sized. V gene TRBV2 combines with J gene TRBJ2-7, with TRBD1 as a possible D gene (5 bases). V was trimmed by 7 bases and J by 4 bases, leaving 14 bases between them. The germline V gene has CDR1 SNHLY and CDR2 FYNNEI. CDR3 length equals 13 residues. Here the CDR3 reads CASTVTDSYEQYF. The CDR3 region has the DNA TGTGCCAGCACTGTGACAGATTCTTACGAGCAGTACTTC.

A few counts support this clone. The V gene is TRBV5-8, the J gene TRBJ2-7; 10 nucleotides agree with TRBD1. The CDR3 runs to 16 residues. V trimming: 6 bases; J trimming: 2 bases; junction bases outside the gene matches: 11. CDR1 and CDR2 from the germline V gene are SGHTS and YDEGEE. CDR3 region: CASILSPGQGTYEQYF. In DNA form, the CDR3 reads TGTGCCAGCATTTTGTCCCCGGGACAGGGGACCTACGAGCAGTACTTC.

The gene calls are TRBV11-2 and TRBJ1-1; D is undetermined. There are 11 residues in the CDR3. Trimming stripped 3 bases from V and 5 bases from J, with 4 bases between. Germline CDR1 and CDR2: SGHAT and FQNNGV. The CDR3 DNA is TGTGCCAGCAGCTTGAGAACTGAAGCTTTCTTT. Translated, it gives CASSLRTEAFF.

This clone has a single count. V and J are TRBV9 and TRBJ1-2; TRBD1 is a possible D gene (6 bases). CDR3 size: 15 residues. V was cut by 3 bases and J by 2 bases, with 14 bases left in between. Germline-derived CDR1 and CDR2 are SGDLS and YYNGEE. The CDR3 nucleotides read TGTGCCAGCAGCGCCTCCGGGACACCGAACTATGGCTACACCTTC. Protein sequence: CASSASGTPNYGYTF. Using reference TRBV9 and TRBJ1-2 for the parts outside the CDR3, the full variable domain is DSGVTQTPKHLITATGQRVTLRCSPRSGDLSVYWYQQSLDQGLQFLIQYYNGEERAKGNILERFSAQQFPDLHSELNLSSLELGDSALYFCASSASGTPNYGYTFGSGTRLTVV.

The gene calls are TRBV30 and TRBJ2-7; TRBD2 agrees at 7 bases. V lost 2 bases to trimming and J lost 4 bases; unmatched junction nucleotides: 5. Germline values: CDR1 GTSNPN, CDR2 SVGIG (reference sequence). CDR3 length equals 13 residues. The CDR3 DNA follows: TGTGCCTGGAGTAGCGGGATAGGGTACGAGCAGTACTTC. It translates to CAWSSGIGYEQYF.

The rearrangement uses TRBV4-1 and TRBJ2-1; no clear D. Germline assignment: CDR1 MGHRA and CDR2 YSYEKL. The CDR3 has 14 residues. The V and J ends lost 1 base and 6 bases respectively, with 10 bases between them. The CDR3 DNA is TGCGCCAGCAGCCAAGTAATGGCTCCCAATGAGCAGTTCTTC. Its protein is CASSQVMAPNEQFF.

The chain is built from TRBV11-1 and TRBJ1-1; 12 nucleotides line up with TRBD1. Germline CDR1 is SGHAT and CDR2 is FQDESV (reference sequence). V lost 4 bases, J lost 4 bases, and 4 bases stayed unmatched. This CDR3 region has 15 residues. Here the CDR3 DNA reads TGTGCCAGCAGCTGGGGGGGACAGGGGGCCACTGAAGCTTTCTTT. This codes for CASSWGGQGATEAFF.

This chain connects TRBV4-1 to TRBJ1-1; D call uncertain. From germline, CDR1 is MGHRA and CDR2 YSYEKL. The CDR3 runs 14 residues. Trimming took 1 base from V and 3 from J, leaving 9 bases between them. The CDR3 loop is CASSQVAFDTEAFF. For the CDR3, the DNA is TGCGCCAGCAGCCAAGTGGCGTTCGACACTGAAGCTTTCTTT.

This rearrangement joins TRBV24-1 to TRBJ1-5; no clear D gene. There are 13 residues in the CDR3. Germline CDR1 is KGHDR and CDR2 is SFDVKD. V was pared by 5 bases and J by 7 bases, with 11 bases between. The CDR3, as DNA: TGTGCCACCAGTGCGCAGGCTGGGCAGCCCCAGCATTTT. It specifies CATSAQAGQPQHF.

This chain links TRBV9 with TRBJ1-5, with D unclear. The CDR3 consists of 14 residues. Per germline, CDR1 SGDLS and CDR2 YYNGEE. V was trimmed by 2 bases and J by 9 bases, leaving 15 bases between them. CDR3 sequence: CASSVSEGPLPQHF. DNA for the CDR3: TGTGCCAGCAGCGTTAGTGAAGGACCCTTGCCCCAGCATTTT.

This chain joins TRBV6-2 or TRBV6-3 and TRBJ1-1; D unclear. Germline loops: CDR1 MNHEY, CDR2 SVGEGT. The CDR3 has 14 amino acids. Trimming removed 6 bases from V and 2 bases from J, with 13 bases in between. This CDR3 reads CASSPTPFNTEAFF. The DNA for the CDR3 is TGTGCCAGCAGCCCTACCCCGTTTAACACTGAAGCTTTCTTT.

This chain links TRBV6-2 or TRBV6-3 with TRBJ2-7; D gene unclear. V lost 5 bases to trimming and J lost 0 bases, with 2 bases between them. Germline assignment: CDR1 MNHEY and CDR2 SVGEGT. The CDR3 sequence is 11 residues long. CDR3 amino acids: CASSPSYEQYF. DNA for the CDR3: TGTGCCAGCAGTCCCTCCTACGAGCAGTACTTC.

This rearrangement joins TRBV29-1 to TRBJ2-7; perhaps TRBD1 as D (5 bases). CDR3 size: 12 residues. The V end lost 7 bases, the J end lost 2 bases, and 12 bases lay between the germline ends. Germline lookup yields CDR1 SQVTM and CDR2 ANQGSEA. The CDR3 loop reads CSARVGAYEQYF. The CDR3 coding sequence is TGCAGCGCCCGAGTAGGGGCCTACGAGCAGTACTTC.

The chain uses TRBV24-1 and TRBJ2-1; TRBD1 aligns across 8 bases. Per the germline V gene, CDR1 is KGHDR and CDR2 is SFDVKD. Germline trimming cut 4 bases from V and 10 bases from J; bases unmatched to any gene: 5. This CDR3 has 13 amino acids. The CDR3: CATSEPGGGEQFF. CDR3 DNA: TGTGCCACCAGTGAACCAGGGGGCGGCGAGCAGTTCTTC.

The CDR3 reads CAWTRGASGNTDTQYF. Written as DNA, the CDR3 is TGTGCCTGGACCCGAGGGGCTAGCGGGAACACAGATACGCAGTATTTT. The genes are TRBV30 and TRBJ2-3, with 9 positions matching TRBD2. The CDR3 has 16 amino acids. Germline CDR1 reads GTSNPN; CDR2 reads SVGIG (reference sequence). With 4 bases clipped from V and 2 bases from J, the junction kept 10 bases outside the gene matches.

The rearrangement joins TRBV9 to TRBJ2-5; D is perhaps TRBD1 or TRBD2 (5 bases each). Germline V gives CDR1 SGDLS, CDR2 YYNGEE. V was shortened by 1 base and J by 2 bases, with 9 bases between the two germline ends. This CDR3 comprises 14 residues. The DNA of the CDR3 is TGTGCCAGCAGCGTATGGGGGAGTCAAGAGACCCAGTACTTC. It encodes CASSVWGSQETQYF.

This sequence joins TRBV9 and TRBJ1-3, with D unclear. This CDR3 is 15 amino acids long. V was trimmed by 0 bases and J by 2 bases, leaving 9 bases between them. Germline CDR1 is SGDLS and CDR2 is YYNGEE. The CDR3 coding sequence is TGTGCCAGCAGCGTAGGATATGGTACTGGAAACACCATATATTTT. Amino acid sequence: CASSVGYGTGNTIYF.

The chain has TRBV25-1 and TRBJ2-7; 8 bases match TRBD2. This CDR3 has 14 residues. From germline, CDR1 is MGHDK and CDR2 SYGVNS. Losses at the gene ends were 5 bases for V and 5 bases for J; bases not matched to a gene: 8. CDR3 sequence reads: CASSLPGGANEQYF. The CDR3 nucleotides read TGTGCCAGCAGTCTCCCGGGGGGGGCAAACGAGCAGTACTTC.

This clone has only one observation. The chain combines TRBV19 with TRBJ2-3, with TRBD1 as a possible D gene (6 bases). Between the trimmed V and J ends, which lost 2 bases and 3 bases, there was a span of 12 bases. Germline assignment: CDR1 LNHDA and CDR2 SQIVND (reference sequence). This CDR3 is 15 amino acids long. The CDR3 reads CASSIYARGTDTQYF. The CDR3 DNA reads as TGTGCCAGTAGTATATACGCCAGGGGAACAGATACGCAGTATTTT.

The gene calls are TRBV6-1 and TRBJ2-7; D may be TRBD1 (6 bases). The CDR3 sequence is 14 residues long. Trimming cost V 3 bases and J 4 bases, with 13 bases left between them. Germline V CDR1 and CDR2: MNHNS, SASEGT. This CDR3 is CASSELGGAYEQYF. The DNA of the CDR3 is TGTGCCAGCAGTGAGCTTGGGGGCGCGTACGAGCAGTACTTC.

This clone was observed a single time. V and J are TRBV6-5 and TRBJ1-2; no clear D gene. V lost 7 bases and J 0 bases, leaving 15 bases between the germline ends. Germline lookup yields CDR1 MNHEY and CDR2 SVGAGI. This CDR3 region has 15 residues. DNA for the CDR3: TGTGCCAGCACAGTCTGGCAGTATACTAACTATGGCTACACCTTC. It encodes CASTVWQYTNYGYTF.

The chain combines TRBV29-1 with TRBJ2-1, with D possibly TRBD2 on 6 matching bases. The germline V and J ends were trimmed by 3 bases and 6 bases, with 9 bases remaining between them. This CDR3 contains 12 residues. The germline CDR1 and CDR2 sequences are SQVTM and ANQGSEA. Written as DNA, the CDR3 is TGCAGCGTTGATCCCGGGAGCAATGAGCAGTTCTTC. It yields the protein CSVDPGSNEQFF.

The rearrangement uses TRBV13 and TRBJ2-2; D is perhaps TRBD2 (5 bases). This CDR3 has 13 amino acids. V lost 4 bases, J lost 4 bases, and 7 bases lay in between. Germline values: CDR1 PRHDT, CDR2 FYEKMQ (reference sequence). CDR3 sequence (DNA): TGTGCCAGCAGCTGGGAGAGCACCGGGGAGCTGTTTTTT. Protein sequence: CASSWESTGELFF.

This sequence joins TRBV5-6 and TRBJ2-7; D gene ambiguous. V lost 4 bases, J lost 0 bases, and 5 bases lay in between. The germline CDR1 and CDR2 sequences are SGHDT and YYEEEE. The CDR3 has 12 amino acids. The CDR3 nucleotides are TGTGCCAGCAGCCTTAGCTCCTACGAGCAGTACTTC. Translating gives CASSLSSYEQYF.

The CDR3 sequence is CASSFYQGLDTEAFF. The CDR3 DNA follows: TGTGCCAGCAGCTTTTACCAGGGTCTGGACACTGAAGCTTTCTTT. The V and J genes are TRBV11-2 and TRBJ1-1, with D perhaps matching TRBD1 (5 bases). Germline V gene lookup returns CDR1 SGHAT and CDR2 FQNNGV. The CDR3 is 15 residues long. Trimming removed 3 bases from V and 3 bases from J, with 14 bases in between.

This clone was recorded a few times. The rearrangement uses TRBV12-3 or TRBV12-4 and TRBJ2-7; D remains ambiguous. The V gene lost 6 bases and the J gene lost 6 bases, with 9 bases spanning the gap. The CDR3 is 11 residues long. The CDR3 reads CASSIYGEQYF. CDR3 bases: TGTGCCAGCAGCATCTACGGCGAGCAGTACTTC.

The chain employs TRBV2 and TRBJ2-7; 9 positions agree with TRBD1. CDR1 and CDR2 (germline): SNHLY, FYNNEI. The CDR3 runs to 15 residues. The V and J ends lost 1 base and 0 bases, in that order; junction bases with no gene match: 1. Here the CDR3 DNA reads TGTGCCAGCAGTGAAGGGGACAGGGTCTCCTACGAGCAGTACTTC. Translated: CASSEGDRVSYEQYF.